This T cell receptor (beta chain) was recovered during a study of T cell responses to AZD1222 COVID-19 vaccine. Study results and caveats: Spike-specific TCR breadth and depth both grew after two AZD1222 doses.

With respect to this clone: Its cognate antigen is unknown.

Profiling relied on immunoSEQ multiplex PCR, and the TCRdb table lists in-frame clones only, not all of them. The profile shows about 150,000 clones, around 87% of them singletons. The germline V gene has CDR1 SGHRS and CDR2 YFSETQ. The CDR3 covers 17 residues. Trimming pared 0 bases from V and 0 bases from J, leaving 13 bases between. This chain uses TRBV5-1 with TRBJ2-1; a weak D match, TRBD2 (5 bases). This TCR came from an adult in good health. Sample: peripheral blood, taken on day 0 of AZD1222 vaccination. CDR3: CASSLDARVRSYNEQFF. The CDR3 DNA sequence: TGCGCCAGCAGCTTGGACGCGAGGGTTCGCTCCTACAATGAGCAGTTCTTC.